One and the same sample provided the 3 T cell receptor beta chains below, sequenced in a study of T cell responses to AZD1222 COVID-19 vaccine. Repertoires were generated with immunoSEQ multiplex PCR, while TCRdb's copy carries only in-frame clones and drops some. This sample has over 150,000 clones, with approximately 95% found just once. The sequenced sample was peripheral blood, obtained 28 days after the second AZD1222 dose. These TCRs come from an adult who received the AZD1222 COVID-19 vaccine.

The CDR3 is CASSPRADSNQPQHF. The CDR3 region has the DNA TGTGCCAGCAGCCCTAGGGCAGATAGCAATCAGCCCCAGCATTTT. V gene TRBV3-1 (or the pseudogene TRBV3-2) combines with J gene TRBJ1-5, with D unresolved. Germline CDR1 and CDR2: LGHDT and YNNKEL (reference sequence). The CDR3 consists of 15 residues. Trimming stripped 4 bases from V and 0 bases from J, with 10 bases between.

The J gene is TRBJ2-2, the V gene TRBV6-5; 8 bases agree with TRBD2. The CDR3 sequence is 14 residues long. CDR1 is MNHEY, CDR2 SVGAGI, per germline. V trimming: 3 bases; J trimming: 3 bases; junction bases outside the gene matches: 0. The CDR3 nucleotides read TGTGCCAGCAGTTATAGCGGGGACACCGGGGAGCTGTTTTTT. Its translation: CASSYSGDTGELFF.

This rearrangement joins TRBV7-2 to TRBJ1-2; D not resolved. Germline V gene sequence: CDR1 SGHTA, CDR2 FQGNSA. V was clipped by 5 bases and J by 8 bases, with 15 bases between them. CDR3 length equals 13 residues. CDR3 coding DNA: TGTGCCAGCAGCCGGGTCGAAGTGGGAGGCTACACCTTC. It yields the protein CASSRVEVGGYTF. The complete variable domain, with remaining parts taken from reference TRBV7-2 and TRBJ1-2, reads GAGVSQSPSNKVTEKGKDVELRCDPISGHTALYWYRQSLGQGLEFLIYFQGNSAPDKSGLPSDRFSAERTGGSVSTLTIQRTQQEDSAVYLCASSRVEVGGYTFGSGTRLTVV.